Each of the 13 T cell receptor beta chains below was sequenced from the same sample in a study of human T cells and chemical hapten exposure. Indicated time point: patch test 1, 2 weeks after DPC sensitization. The treatment: therapeutic diphenylcyclopropenone sensitization with weekly scalp DPC. MiXCR, run by TCRdb on the RACE reads, gives a single entry per CDR3 protein. The data show about 360,000 distinct CDR3 sequences, under 8% seen once. The sequencing here drew on whole blood, taken in connection with sensitization to the hapten diphenylcyclopropenone (DPC). The receptors come from a young woman with alopecia areata. Some clones in this sample may be carry-over from other donors' samples.

The V gene is TRBV6-2 or TRBV6-3, the J gene TRBJ1-5; TRBD1 is a possible D gene (6 bases). The length of the CDR3 is 14 residues. Germline assignment: CDR1 MNHEY and CDR2 SVGEGT. The V and J ends lost 6 bases and 4 bases respectively, with 13 bases between them. The CDR3 DNA follows: TGTGCCAGCAGCCGTAGCAGGGGAAATCAGCCCCAGCATTTT. Protein sequence: CASSRSRGNQPQHF.

This clonotype was detected a few times. The J gene is TRBJ2-7, the V gene TRBV2; D unresolved. CDR3 length: 17 residues. V shed 6 bases and J shed 2 bases, with 23 bases lying between them. The V gene's germline CDR1 is SNHLY and CDR2 FYNNEI. The CDR3 region is CASSAHRLQPAAYEQYF. The CDR3 DNA sequence: TGTGCCAGCAGCGCGCATCGGCTCCAGCCGGCTGCCTACGAGCAGTACTTC.

This clonotype appeared a few times. J is TRBJ2-1 and V is TRBV7-6; D not resolved. Germline V gene data show CDR1 as SGHVS and CDR2 as FNYEAQ. The CDR3 is 13 amino acids. Trimming cost V 5 bases and J 5 bases, with 10 bases left between them. The CDR3 protein is CASSPLIHNEQFF. The CDR3 DNA follows: TGTGCCAGCAGCCCCCTAATACACAATGAGCAGTTCTTC.

This clonotype was detected only a few times. The J gene is TRBJ2-7, the V gene TRBV6-2 or TRBV6-3, with D unclear. Germline V gene sequence: CDR1 MNHEY, CDR2 SVGEGT. The CDR3 is made up of 16 amino acids. V lost 8 bases to trimming and J lost 6 bases, with 26 bases between them. This chain's CDR3 is CASLDPGGLIAGEQYF. The CDR3 DNA reads TGTGCCAGCCTGGACCCAGGTGGCTTGATAGCTGGCGAGCAGTACTTC.

This clonotype was counted at least ten times. The gene calls are TRBV5-1 and TRBJ2-3; D not resolved. Trimming left V 0 bases short and J 3 bases short, with 5 bases between. Per germline, CDR1 SGHRS and CDR2 YFSETQ. This CDR3 comprises 13 residues. The CDR3 nucleotides read TGCGCCAGCAGCTTGGCCAGAACAGATACGCAGTATTTT. Encoded protein: CASSLARTDTQYF.

This clonotype was counted many times. The rearrangement joins TRBV29-1 to TRBJ1-2; D ambiguous. There are 14 residues in the CDR3. Trimming removed 1 base from V and 0 bases from J, with 9 bases in between. CDR1 SQVTM and CDR2 ANQGSEA come from the germline V gene. The CDR3 loop reads CSVEARASNYGYTF. The CDR3 nucleotides are TGCAGCGTTGAAGCGCGGGCTTCTAACTATGGCTACACCTTC.

The chain has TRBV21-1 and TRBJ1-2; TRBD1, the table's D call, lacks a check against the DNA. TRBV21-1 represents a pseudogene. CDR3 size: 13 residues. The CDR3 coding sequence is TGTGCCAGCACCTGTGCAGGGGACTATGGCTACACCTTC. It translates to CASTCAGDYGYTF.

The V gene is TRBV7-2, the J gene TRBJ2-5; D gene uncertain. The CDR3 length is 14 residues. Germline CDR1 SGHTA, CDR2 FQGNSA. Trimming cost V 3 bases and J 2 bases, with 10 bases left between them. The CDR3 nucleotides are TGTGCCAGCAGCTTCCAGGCGCCTCAAGAGACCCAGTACTTC. Its translation: CASSFQAPQETQYF.

The chain employs TRBV11-2 and TRBJ2-5, with 10 bases lining up with TRBD1. CDR1 SGHAT and CDR2 FQNNGV come from the germline V gene. This CDR3 has 15 residues. J lost 4 bases, V lost 6 bases, and 8 bases had no gene match. The CDR3 region has the DNA TGTGCCAGCAGTCTCACGGGGACAGGGGCAGAGACCCAGTACTTC. Amino acid sequence: CASSLTGTGAETQYF. Based on the CDR3 plus reference TRBV11-2 and TRBJ2-5, the full variable domain is EAGVAQSPRYKIIEKRQSVAFWCNPISGHATLYWYQQILGQGPKLLIQFQNNGVVDDSQLPKDRFSAERLKGVDSTLKIQPAKLEDSAVYLCASSLTGTGAETQYFGPGTRLLVL.

This clonotype was observed a handful of times. J is TRBJ2-6 and V is TRBV2; D may match TRBD1 or TRBD2 (6 bases each). The CDR3 is made up of 15 amino acids. Trimming removed 7 bases at V and 1 base at J, with 11 bases between. CDR1 SNHLY and CDR2 FYNNEI come from the germline V gene. CDR3 DNA: TGTGCCAGCAAGACAGGACTATCTGGGGCCAACGTCCTGACTTTC. It codes for CASKTGLSGANVLTF.

The chain employs TRBV12-3 or TRBV12-4 and TRBJ1-3; D remains ambiguous. Trimming took off 3 bases at V and 0 bases at J, with 12 bases between the two ends. This CDR3 comprises 16 residues. This chain's CDR3 is CASSLAARSSGNTIYF. The CDR3 nucleotides read TGTGCCAGCAGTTTGGCGGCCCGGAGCTCTGGAAACACCATATATTTT.

This clonotype was detected many times. The chain employs TRBV5-1 and TRBJ2-3, with 9 bases identical to TRBD2. CDR3 length: 16 amino acids. Germline V gives CDR1 SGHRS, CDR2 YFSETQ. V was pared by 5 bases and J by 3 bases, with 10 bases of the junction left unmatched. The CDR3 loop is CASSETGTSPTDTQYF. CDR3 in DNA: TGCGCCAGCAGTGAAACCGGGACTAGCCCGACAGATACGCAGTATTTT.

CDR3 residues: CAISEAGVSSYEQYF. The CDR3 nucleotides read TGTGCCATCAGTGAAGCGGGGGTGTCTTCCTACGAGCAGTACTTC. V and J are TRBV10-3 and TRBJ2-7, with 8 bases that match TRBD2. Germline V CDR1 and CDR2: ENHRY, SYGVKD. The CDR3 extends over 15 amino acids. The V segment lost 3 bases and the J segment 1 base; nucleotides outside the gene matches: 5.